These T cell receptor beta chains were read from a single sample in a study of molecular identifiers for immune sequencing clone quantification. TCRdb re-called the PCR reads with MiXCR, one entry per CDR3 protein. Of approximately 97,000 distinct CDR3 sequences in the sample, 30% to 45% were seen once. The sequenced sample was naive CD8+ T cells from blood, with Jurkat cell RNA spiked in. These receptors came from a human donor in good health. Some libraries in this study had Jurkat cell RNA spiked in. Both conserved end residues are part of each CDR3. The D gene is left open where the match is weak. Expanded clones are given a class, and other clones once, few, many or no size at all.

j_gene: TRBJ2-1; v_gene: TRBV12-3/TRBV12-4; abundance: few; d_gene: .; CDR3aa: CASSPIPVFPRGSSYNEQFF
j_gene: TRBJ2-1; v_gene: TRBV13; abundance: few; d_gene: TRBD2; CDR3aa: CASSLMGAGGYNEQFF
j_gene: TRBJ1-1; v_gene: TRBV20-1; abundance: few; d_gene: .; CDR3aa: CSARGRANTEAFF
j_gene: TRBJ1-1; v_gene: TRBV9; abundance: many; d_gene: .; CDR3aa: CASSEEGALNTEAFF
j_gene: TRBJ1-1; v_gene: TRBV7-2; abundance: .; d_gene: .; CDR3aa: CASSLRGALTEAFF
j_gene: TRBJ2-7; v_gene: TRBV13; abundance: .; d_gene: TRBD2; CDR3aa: CASSQTSGKAYEQYF
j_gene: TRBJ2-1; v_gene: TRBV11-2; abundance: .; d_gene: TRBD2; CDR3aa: CASSIVRGGYNEQFF
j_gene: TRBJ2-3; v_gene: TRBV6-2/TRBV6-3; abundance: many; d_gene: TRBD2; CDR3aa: CASSAPTSGLTDTQYF
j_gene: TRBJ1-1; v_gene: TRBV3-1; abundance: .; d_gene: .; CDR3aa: CASSDGSRGNTDAFF
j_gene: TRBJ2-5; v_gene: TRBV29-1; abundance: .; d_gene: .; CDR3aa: CSVEDRVQETQYF
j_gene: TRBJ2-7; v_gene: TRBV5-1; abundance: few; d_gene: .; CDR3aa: CASSLVGTTYEQYF
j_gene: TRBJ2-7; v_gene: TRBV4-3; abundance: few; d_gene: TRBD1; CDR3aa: CASSQTLGTGPFREQYF
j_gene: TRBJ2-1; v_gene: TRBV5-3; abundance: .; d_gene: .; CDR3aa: CASSAQDTYNEQFF
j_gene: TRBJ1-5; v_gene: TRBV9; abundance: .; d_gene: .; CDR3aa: CASSPGGTNQPQHF
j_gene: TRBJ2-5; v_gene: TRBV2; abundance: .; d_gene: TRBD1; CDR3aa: CASWKRLSGQGWQETQYF
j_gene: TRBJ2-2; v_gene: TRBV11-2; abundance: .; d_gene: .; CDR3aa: CASSINLLTGELLF
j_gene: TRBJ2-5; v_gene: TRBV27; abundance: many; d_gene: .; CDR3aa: CASSKVTQYF
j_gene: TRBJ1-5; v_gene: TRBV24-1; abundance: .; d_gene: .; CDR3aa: CATSVGGDFDLPQHF
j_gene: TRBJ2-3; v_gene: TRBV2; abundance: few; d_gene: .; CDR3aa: CASEGGGRTRFNTQYF
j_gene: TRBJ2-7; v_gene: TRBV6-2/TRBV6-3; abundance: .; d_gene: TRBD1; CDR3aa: CASSYSLDRGYEQYF
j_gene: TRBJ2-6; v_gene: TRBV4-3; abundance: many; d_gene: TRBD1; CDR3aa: CASSQEGDRLGVGANVLTF
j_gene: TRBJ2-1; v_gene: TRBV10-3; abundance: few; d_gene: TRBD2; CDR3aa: CAIISTVLAALSSYNEQFF
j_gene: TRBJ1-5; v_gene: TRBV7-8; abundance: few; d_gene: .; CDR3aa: CASSLGAGAPYNQPQHF
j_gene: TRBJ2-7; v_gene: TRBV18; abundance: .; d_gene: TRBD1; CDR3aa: CASSTSRDRVYEQYF